A selection of T cell receptor beta chains follows, all from one sample in a study of cytomegalovirus exposure and HLA in healthy donors. Assay: immunoSEQ multiplex PCR; the TCRdb copy retains only in-frame clones and omits some. Of about 150,000 clones listed, about 79% are singletons. The sequenced material came from PBMCs. The receptors stem from a man aged 50 or older in good health and CMV-seropositive. CDR3s include the opening cysteine and the closing phenylalanine or tryptophan. The order of the fields is V gene, J gene, D gene, clone size, CDR3 protein, CDR3 DNA. D genes are given only for firm matches. Where a row states a size, it is once, few, many or the class of an expanded clone; other rows omit it.

TRBV7-8	TRBJ1-1	NA	NA	CASSDGITMNTEAFF	TGTGCCAGCAGCGACGGGATAACAATGAACACTGAAGCTTTCTTT
TRBV5-4	TRBJ2-5	TRBD2	NA	CASSLELAGGRETQYF	TGTGCCAGCAGCTTGGAACTTGCGGGAGGGCGAGAGACCCAGTACTTC
TRBV7-9	TRBJ2-7	NA	NA	CASSSRGLRDTAYEQYF	TGTGCCAGCAGCTCCCGTGGCCTCCGGGACACCGCCTACGAGCAGTACTTC
TRBV6-1	TRBJ1-1	TRBD1	NA	CASSAQDRVNTEAFF	TGTGCCAGCAGTGCCCAGGACAGGGTAAACACTGAAGCTTTCTTT
TRBV13	TRBJ2-1	TRBD1	NA	CASTPGQGSYNEQFF	TGTGCCAGCACCCCGGGACAGGGCTCCTACAATGAGCAGTTCTTC
TRBV19	TRBJ1-6	NA	few	CACGELSSYNSPLHF	TGTGCTTGCGGTGAGCTCAGCTCCTATAATTCACCCCTCCACTTT
TRBV19	TRBJ2-3	TRBD1	once	CASSFGTGGSSTDTQYF	TGTGCCAGTAGTTTCGGGACAGGGGGCAGTAGCACAGATACGCAGTATTTT
TRBV13	TRBJ1-3	NA	NA	CASSFDRASGNTIYF	TGTGCCAGCAGCTTCGACAGAGCTTCTGGAAACACCATATATTTT
TRBV9	TRBJ2-1	NA	once	CASSPVDSSYNEQFF	TGTGCCAGCAGCCCTGTCGATAGCTCCTACAATGAGCAGTTCTTC
TRBV6-5	TRBJ1-6	TRBD1	NA	CASSPTGVENSPLHF	TGTGCCAGCAGTCCGACAGGGGTAGAGAATTCACCCCTCCACTTT
TRBV2	TRBJ2-5	TRBD1	NA	CASSAGQQETQYF	TGTGCCAGCAGTGCGGGACAGCAAGAGACCCAGTACTTC
TRBV4-1	TRBJ2-7	TRBD1	NA	CASSQGDRGLGYEQYF	TGCGCCAGCAGCCAAGGTGACAGGGGTTTGGGTTACGAGCAGTACTTC
TRBV30	TRBJ1-5	TRBD1	NA	CAWSVMGQGDIHSNQPQHF	TGTGCCTGGAGTGTAATGGGACAGGGCGATATCCATAGCAATCAGCCCCAGCATTTT
TRBV28	TRBJ2-1	NA	once	CASSLQYNEQFF	TGTGCCAGCAGTTTACAGTACAATGAGCAGTTCTTC
TRBV19	TRBJ1-2	TRBD1	NA	CASIRTGDNYGYTF	TGTGCCAGTATTCGGACAGGGGATAACTATGGCTACACCTTC
TRBV10-3	TRBJ1-3	NA	NA	CAISERGGGGANSGNTIYF	TGTGCCATCAGTGAAAGAGGGGGGGGCGGCGCCAACTCTGGAAACACCATATATTTT
TRBV10-1	TRBJ2-5	TRBD2	NA	CASSAGTRDQETQYF	TGCGCCAGCAGTGCCGGGACTAGAGACCAAGAGACCCAGTACTTC
TRBV5-1	TRBJ2-1	TRBD1	NA	CASSLTGDVQFF	TGCGCCAGCAGCCTAACAGGGGATGTGCAGTTCTTC
TRBV7-2	TRBJ1-5	TRBD1	NA	CASSLDDRGNQPQHF	TGTGCCAGCAGCTTAGACGACAGGGGCAATCAGCCCCAGCATTTT
TRBV30	TRBJ1-2	TRBD1	NA	CAWSSTGGPYGYTF	TGTGCCTGGAGTTCCACAGGGGGTCCCTATGGCTACACCTTC
TRBV10-3	TRBJ1-1	NA	NA	CAISQRETEAFF	TGTGCCATCAGCCAAAGGGAGACTGAAGCTTTCTTT
TRBV7-3	TRBJ2-1	TRBD1	NA	CASSLQGAVGNEQFF	TGTGCCAGCAGCTTACAGGGGGCAGTAGGCAATGAGCAGTTCTTC
TRBV19	TRBJ1-5	NA	NA	CASSHGSSYQPQHF	TGTGCCAGTAGTCACGGGTCTTCCTATCAGCCCCAGCATTTT
TRBV6-1	TRBJ1-4	NA	NA	CASSELAGDEKLFF	TGTGCCAGCAGTGAACTGGCAGGGGATGAAAAACTGTTTTTT
TRBV2	TRBJ1-2	NA	NA	CASSEGTNNYGYTF	TGTGCCAGCAGTGAAGGGACAAACAACTATGGCTACACCTTC
TRBV6-1	TRBJ2-7	TRBD2	few	CASSVLAGVRYEQYF	TGTGCCAGCAGTGTACTAGCGGGGGTACGCTACGAGCAGTACTTC
TRBV5-1	TRBJ1-4	NA	NA	CASSLDDNGHDNEKLFF	TGCGCCAGCAGCTTGGACGACAACGGCCATGATAATGAAAAACTGTTTTTT